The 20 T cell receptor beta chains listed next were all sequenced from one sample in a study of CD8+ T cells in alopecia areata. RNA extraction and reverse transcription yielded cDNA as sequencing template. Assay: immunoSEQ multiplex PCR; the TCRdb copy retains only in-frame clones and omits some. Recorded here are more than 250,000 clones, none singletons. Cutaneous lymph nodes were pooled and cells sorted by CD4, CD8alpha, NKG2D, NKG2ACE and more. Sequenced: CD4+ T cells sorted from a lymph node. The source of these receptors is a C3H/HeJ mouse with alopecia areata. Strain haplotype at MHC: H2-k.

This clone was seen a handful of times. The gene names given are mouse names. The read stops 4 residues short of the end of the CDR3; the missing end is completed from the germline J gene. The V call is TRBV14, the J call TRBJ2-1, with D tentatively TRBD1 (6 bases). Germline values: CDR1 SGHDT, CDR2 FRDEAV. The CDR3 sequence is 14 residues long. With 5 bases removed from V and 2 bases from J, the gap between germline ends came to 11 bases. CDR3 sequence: CASSTGPYYAEQFF. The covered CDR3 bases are TGTGCCAGCAGCACAGGGCCCTACTATGCT.

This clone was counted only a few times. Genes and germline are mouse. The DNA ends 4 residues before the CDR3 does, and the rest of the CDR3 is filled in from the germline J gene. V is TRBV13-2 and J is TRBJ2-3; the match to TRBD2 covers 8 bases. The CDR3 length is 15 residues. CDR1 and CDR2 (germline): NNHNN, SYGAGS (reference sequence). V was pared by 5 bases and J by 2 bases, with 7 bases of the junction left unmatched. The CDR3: CASGSLGGPAETLYF. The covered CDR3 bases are TGTGCCAGCGGCTCTCTGGGGGGACCTGCAGAA.

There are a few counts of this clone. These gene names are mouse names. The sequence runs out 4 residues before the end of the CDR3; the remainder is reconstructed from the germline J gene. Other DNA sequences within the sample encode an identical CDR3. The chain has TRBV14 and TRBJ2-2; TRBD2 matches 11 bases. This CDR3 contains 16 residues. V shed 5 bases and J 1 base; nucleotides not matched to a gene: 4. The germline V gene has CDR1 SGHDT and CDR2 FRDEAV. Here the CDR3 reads CASRPGLGENTGQLYF. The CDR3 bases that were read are TGTGCCAGCAGGCCGGGACTGGGGGAAAACACCGGG.

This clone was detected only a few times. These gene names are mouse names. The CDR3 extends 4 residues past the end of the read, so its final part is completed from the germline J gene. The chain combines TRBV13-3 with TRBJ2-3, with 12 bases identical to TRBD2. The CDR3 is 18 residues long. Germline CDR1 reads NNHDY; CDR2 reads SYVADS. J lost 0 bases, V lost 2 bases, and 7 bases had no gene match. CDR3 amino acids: CASSEWDWGDLSAETLYF. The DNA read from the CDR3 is TGTGCCAGCAGTGAATGGGACTGGGGGGACCTTAGTGCAGAA.

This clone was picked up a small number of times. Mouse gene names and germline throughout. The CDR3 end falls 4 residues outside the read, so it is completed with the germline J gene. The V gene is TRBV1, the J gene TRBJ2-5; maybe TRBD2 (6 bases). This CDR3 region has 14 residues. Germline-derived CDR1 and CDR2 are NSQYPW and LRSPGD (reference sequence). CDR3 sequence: CTCSADSGVDTQYF. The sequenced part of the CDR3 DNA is TGCACCTGCAGTGCAGATTCTGGGGTAGAC.

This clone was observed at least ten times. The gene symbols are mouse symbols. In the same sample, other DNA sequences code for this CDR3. The sequenced CDR3 bases are TGCACCTGCAGTGCAGAGACTGGGGGGTATGCT. This sequence encodes CTCSAETGGYA. In full, the CDR3 reads CTCSAETGGYAEQFF. The chain joins TRBV1 to TRBJ2-1; 10 nucleotides line up with TRBD2. The CDR3 end is not reached by the read, which stops 4 residues before it; the germline J gene fills it in. V lost 0 bases, J lost 4 bases, and 0 bases stayed unmatched. CDR3 size: 15 residues. CDR1 and CDR2 from the germline V gene are NSQYPW and LRSPGD (reference sequence).

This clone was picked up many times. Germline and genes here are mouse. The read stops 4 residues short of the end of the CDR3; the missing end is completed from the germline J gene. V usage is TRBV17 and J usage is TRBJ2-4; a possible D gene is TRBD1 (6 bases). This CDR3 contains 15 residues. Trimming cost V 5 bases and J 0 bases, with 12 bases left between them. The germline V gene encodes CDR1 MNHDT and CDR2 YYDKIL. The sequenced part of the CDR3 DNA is TGTGCTAGCAGTGAGGGACAATATAGTCAAAAC. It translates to CASSEGQYSQN. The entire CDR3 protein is CASSEGQYSQNTLYF.

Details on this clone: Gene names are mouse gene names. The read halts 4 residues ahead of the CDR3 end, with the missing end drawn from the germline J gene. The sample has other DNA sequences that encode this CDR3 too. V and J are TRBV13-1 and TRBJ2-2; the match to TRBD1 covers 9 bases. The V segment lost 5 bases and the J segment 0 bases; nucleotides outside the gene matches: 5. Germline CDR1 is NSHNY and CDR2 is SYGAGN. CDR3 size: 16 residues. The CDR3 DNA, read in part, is TGTGCCAGCAGCGTCCGGGACAGGGCAAACACCGGG. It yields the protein CASSVRDRANTG. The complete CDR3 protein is CASSVRDRANTGQLYF.

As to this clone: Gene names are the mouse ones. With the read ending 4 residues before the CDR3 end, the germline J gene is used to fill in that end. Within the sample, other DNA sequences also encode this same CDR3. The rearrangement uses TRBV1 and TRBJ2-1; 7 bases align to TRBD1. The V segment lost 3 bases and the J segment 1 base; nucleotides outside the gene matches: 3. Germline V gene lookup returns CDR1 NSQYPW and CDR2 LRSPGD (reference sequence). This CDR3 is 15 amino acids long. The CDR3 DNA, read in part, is TGCACCTGCAGTGCCCGACAGGGAAACTATGCT. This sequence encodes CTCSARQGNYA. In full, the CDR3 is CTCSARQGNYAEQFF.

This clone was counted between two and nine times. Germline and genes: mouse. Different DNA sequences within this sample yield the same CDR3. The DNA read from the CDR3 is TGTGCCAGCGGTGATCACAATACAAACTCC. This gives the protein CASGDHNTNS. The whole CDR3 protein is CASGDHNTNSDYTF. The chain carries TRBV13-2 and TRBJ1-2; D is ambiguous. The read is 4 residues too short to cover the CDR3 end, so that end is filled in from the germline J gene. V was clipped by 1 base and J by 0 bases, with 7 bases between them. Germline CDR1 and CDR2: NNHNN and SYGAGS (reference sequence). This CDR3 has 14 amino acids.

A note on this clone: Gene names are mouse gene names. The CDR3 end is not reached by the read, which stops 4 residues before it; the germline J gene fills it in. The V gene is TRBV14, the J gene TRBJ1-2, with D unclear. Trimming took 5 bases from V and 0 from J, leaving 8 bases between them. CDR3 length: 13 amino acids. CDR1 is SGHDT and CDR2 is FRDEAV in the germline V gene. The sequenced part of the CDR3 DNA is TGTGCCAGCAGCTCGACATCAAACTCC. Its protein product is CASSSTSNS. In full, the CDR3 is CASSSTSNSDYTF.

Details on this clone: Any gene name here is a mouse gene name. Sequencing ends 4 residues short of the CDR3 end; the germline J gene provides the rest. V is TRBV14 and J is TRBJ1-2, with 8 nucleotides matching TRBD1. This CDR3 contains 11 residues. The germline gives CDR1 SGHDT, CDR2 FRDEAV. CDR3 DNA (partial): TGTGCCAGCAGAGGACAGGGC. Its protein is CASRGQG. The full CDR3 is CASRGQGDYTF.

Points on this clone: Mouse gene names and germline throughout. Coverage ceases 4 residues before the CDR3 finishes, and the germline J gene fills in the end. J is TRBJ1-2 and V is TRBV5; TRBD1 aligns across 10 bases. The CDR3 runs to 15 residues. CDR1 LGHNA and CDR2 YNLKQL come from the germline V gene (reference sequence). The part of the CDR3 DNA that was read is TGTGCCAGCAGCCAACCGGGACAGGGGTGGTCC. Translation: CASSQPGQGWS. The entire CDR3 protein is CASSQPGQGWSDYTF.

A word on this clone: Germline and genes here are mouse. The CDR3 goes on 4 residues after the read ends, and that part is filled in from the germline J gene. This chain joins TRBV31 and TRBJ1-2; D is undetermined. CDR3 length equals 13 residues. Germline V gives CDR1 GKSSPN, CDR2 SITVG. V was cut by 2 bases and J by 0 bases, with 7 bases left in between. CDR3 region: CAWSTTANSDYTF. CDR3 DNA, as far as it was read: TGTGCCTGGAGTACTACAGCAAACTCC.

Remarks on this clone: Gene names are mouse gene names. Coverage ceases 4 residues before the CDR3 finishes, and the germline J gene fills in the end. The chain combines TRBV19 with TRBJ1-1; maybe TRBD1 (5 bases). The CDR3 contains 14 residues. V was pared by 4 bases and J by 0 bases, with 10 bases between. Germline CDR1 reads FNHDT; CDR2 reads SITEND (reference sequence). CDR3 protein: CASSPRTTNTEVFF. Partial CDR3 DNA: TGTGCCAGCAGTCCTAGGACAACAAACACA.

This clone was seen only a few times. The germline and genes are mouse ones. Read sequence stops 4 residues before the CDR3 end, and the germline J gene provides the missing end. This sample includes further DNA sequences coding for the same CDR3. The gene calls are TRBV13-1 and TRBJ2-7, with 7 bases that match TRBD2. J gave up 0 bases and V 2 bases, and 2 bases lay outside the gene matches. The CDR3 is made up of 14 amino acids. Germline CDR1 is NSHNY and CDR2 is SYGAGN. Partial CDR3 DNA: TGTGCCAGCAGTGAAACTGGGGCCTCCTAT. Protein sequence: CASSETGASY. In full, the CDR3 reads CASSETGASYEQYF.

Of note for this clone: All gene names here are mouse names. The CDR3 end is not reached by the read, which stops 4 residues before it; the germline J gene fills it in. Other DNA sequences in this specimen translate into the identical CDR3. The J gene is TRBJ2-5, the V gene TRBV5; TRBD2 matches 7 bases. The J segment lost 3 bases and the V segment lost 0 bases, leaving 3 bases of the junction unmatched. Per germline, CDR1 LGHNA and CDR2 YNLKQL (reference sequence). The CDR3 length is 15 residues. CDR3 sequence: CASSQEGGGQDTQYF. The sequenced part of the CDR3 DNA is TGTGCCAGCAGCCAAGAGGGGGGGGGTCAAGAC.

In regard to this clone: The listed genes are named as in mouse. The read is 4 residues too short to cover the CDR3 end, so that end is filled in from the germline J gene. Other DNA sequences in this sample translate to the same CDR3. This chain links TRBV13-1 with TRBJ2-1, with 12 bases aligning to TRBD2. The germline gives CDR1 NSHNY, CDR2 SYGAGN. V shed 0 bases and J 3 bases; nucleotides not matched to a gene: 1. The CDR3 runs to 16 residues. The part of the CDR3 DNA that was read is TGTGCCAGCAGTGATGGGGGACTGGGGGGCTATGCT. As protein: CASSDGGLGGYA. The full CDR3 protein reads CASSDGGLGGYAEQFF.

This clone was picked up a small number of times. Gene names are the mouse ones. This chain's CDR3 is CASRKGQGTEVFF. CDR3 DNA (partial): TGTGCCAGCAGGAAGGGACAGGGCACA. This rearrangement joins TRBV19 to TRBJ1-1; TRBD1 aligns across 9 bases. Sequencing ends 4 residues short of the CDR3 end; the germline J gene provides the rest. Germline assignment: CDR1 FNHDT and CDR2 SITEND (reference sequence). V gave up 5 bases and J gave up 4 bases; unmatched junction bases: 3. CDR3 length equals 13 residues.

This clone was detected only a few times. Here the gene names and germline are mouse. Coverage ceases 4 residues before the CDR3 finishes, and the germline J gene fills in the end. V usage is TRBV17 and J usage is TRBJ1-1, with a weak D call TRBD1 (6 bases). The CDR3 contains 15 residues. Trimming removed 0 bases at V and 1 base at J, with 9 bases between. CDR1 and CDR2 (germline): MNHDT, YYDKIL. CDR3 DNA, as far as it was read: TGTGCTAGCAGTAGAGATGCAGGGGTGAACACA. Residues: CASSRDAGVNT. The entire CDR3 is CASSRDAGVNTEVFF.